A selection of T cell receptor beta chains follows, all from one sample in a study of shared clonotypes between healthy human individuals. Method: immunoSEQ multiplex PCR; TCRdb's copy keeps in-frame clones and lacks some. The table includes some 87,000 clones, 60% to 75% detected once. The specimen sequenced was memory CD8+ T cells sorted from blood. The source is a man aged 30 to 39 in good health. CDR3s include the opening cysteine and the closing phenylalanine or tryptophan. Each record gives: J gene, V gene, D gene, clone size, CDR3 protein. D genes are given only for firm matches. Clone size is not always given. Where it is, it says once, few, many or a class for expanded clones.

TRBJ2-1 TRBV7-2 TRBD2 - CASSLGSGDYNEQFF
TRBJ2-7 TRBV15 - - CATSRGPGRGNYEQYF
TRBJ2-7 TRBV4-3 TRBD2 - CASSQESGLAGEQYF
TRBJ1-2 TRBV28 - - CASSLGEVTAPRGYTF
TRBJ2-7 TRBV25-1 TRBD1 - CASSERGTGGDEQYF
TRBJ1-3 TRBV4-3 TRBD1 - CASSHGTGGETIYF
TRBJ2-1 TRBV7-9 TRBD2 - CASSSPLAGVNNEQFF
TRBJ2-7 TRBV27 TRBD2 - CASSPLSGSLNEQYF
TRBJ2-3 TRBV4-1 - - CASSQDGGGSLVDTQYF
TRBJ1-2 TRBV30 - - CAWTSDKGGYTF
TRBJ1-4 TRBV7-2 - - CASSSITEKKLFF
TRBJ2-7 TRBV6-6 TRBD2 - CASSYPRGGFYEQYF
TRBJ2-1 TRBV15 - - CATNEGESSNEQFF
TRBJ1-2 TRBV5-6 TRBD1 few CASSLWDRAGYTF
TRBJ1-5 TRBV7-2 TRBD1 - CASSPNPTGLAQPQHF
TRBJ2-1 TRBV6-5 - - CASSYTSLNNEQFF
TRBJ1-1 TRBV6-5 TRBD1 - CASRSTGYYAFF
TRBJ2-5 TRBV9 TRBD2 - CASSVGQAGVQETQYF
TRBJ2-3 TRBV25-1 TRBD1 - CASSERDRGTDTQYF
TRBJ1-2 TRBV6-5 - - CALEGNYGYTF
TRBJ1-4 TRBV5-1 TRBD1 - CASSLGRQGAEKLFF
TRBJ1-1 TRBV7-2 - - CASSPKQGFEAFF
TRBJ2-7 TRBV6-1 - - CASSSGSEYEQYF
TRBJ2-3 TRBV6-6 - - CASSYSTTDTQYF
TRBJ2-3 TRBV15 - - CATSRQVPSTDTQYF
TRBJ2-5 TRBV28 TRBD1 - CASSLPEPRTGEIGETQYF
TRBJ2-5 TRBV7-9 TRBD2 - CASSPSGRTLRETQYF
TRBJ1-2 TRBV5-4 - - CASSLAARGASYGYTF
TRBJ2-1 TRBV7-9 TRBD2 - CASSSSREGYEQFF
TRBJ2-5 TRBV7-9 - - CASSFYLPRDLQETQYF
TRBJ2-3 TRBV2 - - CASCRDTGTDTQYF
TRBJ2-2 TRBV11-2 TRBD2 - CASSEGAGDTGELFF
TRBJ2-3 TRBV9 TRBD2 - CASSVALAGGTDTQYF
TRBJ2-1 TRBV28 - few CASSSIYEQFF
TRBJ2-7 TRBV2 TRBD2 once CAKQLANYEQYF
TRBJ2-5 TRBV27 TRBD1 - CASKIGQGQETQYF
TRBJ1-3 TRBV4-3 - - CASSLQQGSGNTIYF
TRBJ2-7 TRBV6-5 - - CASSYSSGSNEQYF
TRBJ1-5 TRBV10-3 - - CAISESDEEPQHF
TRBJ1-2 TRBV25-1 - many CASSDSGNGYTF
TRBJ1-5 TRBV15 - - CATTLTGPHQPQHF
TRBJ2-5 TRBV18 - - CASSPTGAAKETQYF
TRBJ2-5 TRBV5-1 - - CASSLSSSETQYF
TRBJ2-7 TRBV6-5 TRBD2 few CASSYSGLAGYYEQYF
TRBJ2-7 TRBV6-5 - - CASSYTLAAYEQYF
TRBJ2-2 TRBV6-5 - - CASSPRRYTGELFF
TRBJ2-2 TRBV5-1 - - CASSPFAGSNTGELFF
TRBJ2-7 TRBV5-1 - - CASSLGGSSYEQYF
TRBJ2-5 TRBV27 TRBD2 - CASSLLGLEQETQYF
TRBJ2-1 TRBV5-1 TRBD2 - CASSLGGTSGSDNEQFF
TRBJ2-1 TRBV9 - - CASSLTPGLFYNEQFF
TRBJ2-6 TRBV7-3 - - CASSSNIDATKSGQRPDF